This paragraph covers one T cell receptor (beta chain) sequence. Its specificity is not known. The CDR3 is 15 amino acids. Germline V gene lookup returns CDR1 LGHNA and CDR2 YSLEER. V was trimmed by 0 bases and J by 6 bases, leaving 14 bases between them. The 5'RACE template-switching step produced TCR cDNA and added a universal primer site and UMIs. MiXCR, applied by TCRdb to the 5' RACE reads, yields one record per CDR3 protein. The table records about 340,000 distinct CDR3 sequences, 3% to 4.5% of them present only once. The data belong to a study of T cells after yellow fever vaccination. Study results and limitations: Reappearing after the booster were most of the clones from primary vaccination (about 95% CD4, approximately 85% CD8).

The gene calls are TRBV4-3 and TRBJ1-2; no clear D. This TCR was recovered from a man between 18 and 35 years old who received the YFV17D yellow fever vaccine. The starting material was PBMCs, obtained 5 days after the yellow fever booster vaccination. CDR3 region: CASSQDQVTRDGYTF. The CDR3 nucleotides are TGCGCCAGCAGCCAAGATCAGGTTACGAGGGATGGCTACACCTTC.